This TCR beta chain was profiled in a study of early T cells in non-severe SARS-CoV-2 infection. This clonotype was recorded many times. Germline-derived CDR1 and CDR2 are LGHDT and YNNKEL (reference sequence). This CDR3 spans 12 amino acids. Trimming pared 2 bases from V and 7 bases from J, leaving 5 bases between. Via MiXCR, TCRdb re-called the 5' RACE reads, giving one row per CDR3 protein. This sample has under 40,000 distinct CDR3 sequences, with under 7% found just once. The J gene is TRBJ2-2, the V gene TRBV3-1; no reliable D call. Sequencing input: whole blood. The sequence was collected from an adult who was a healthcare worker with PCR-confirmed SARS-CoV-2 infection or an uninfected control (not recorded which). In DNA, the CDR3 is TGTGCCAGCAGCCAAAGTTACGGGGAGCTGTTTTTT. As protein: CASSQSYGELFF.